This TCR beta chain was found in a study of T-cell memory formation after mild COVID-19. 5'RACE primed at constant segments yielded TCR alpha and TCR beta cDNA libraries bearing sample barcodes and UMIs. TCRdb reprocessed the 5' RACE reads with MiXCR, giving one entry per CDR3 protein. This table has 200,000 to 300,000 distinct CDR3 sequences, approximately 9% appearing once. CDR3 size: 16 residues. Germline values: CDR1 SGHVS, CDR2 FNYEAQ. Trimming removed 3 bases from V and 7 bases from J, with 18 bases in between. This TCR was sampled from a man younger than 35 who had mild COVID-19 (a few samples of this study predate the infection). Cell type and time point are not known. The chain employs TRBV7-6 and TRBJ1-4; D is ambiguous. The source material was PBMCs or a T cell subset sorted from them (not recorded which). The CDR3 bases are TGTGCCAGCAGCTTCGGAACAGCCTTAGTGGGTGAAAAACTGTTTTTT. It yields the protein CASSFGTALVGEKLFF.